What follows describes a single T cell receptor (beta chain). Its antigen is as yet unknown. This sample was included in a study of blood T cells in healthy people across ages. Using a J-beta primer mix together with a sample-barcoded 5' primer, a second PCR was run for roughly 7 to 12 cycles. All cDNA molecules were each tagged by a template-switch adaptor with 12 random nucleotides. TCRdb reprocessed the 5' RACE reads with MiXCR, giving one entry per CDR3 protein. The sample has 1.5 million to 2 million distinct CDR3 sequences, roughly 30% seen once. Donation came from healthy Caucasian individuals in Russia who were aged roughly 6 to 95. With each sample, at least 5.5 micrograms of total RNA were extracted. Broader study findings: Age brought a roughly linear fall in TCR beta diversity measured per million T cells.

The germline V and J ends were trimmed by 4 bases and 3 bases, with 12 bases remaining between them. Germline-derived CDR1 and CDR2 are SEHNR and FQNEAQ (reference sequence). This CDR3 spans 14 amino acids. This rearrangement joins TRBV7-9 to TRBJ1-2; no clear D. The receptor comes from a woman in her twenties or thirties in good health. Sequencing was performed on blood. The CDR3 spells CASSSAGSHYGYTF. In DNA form, the CDR3 reads TGTGCCAGCAGCTCAGCGGGCAGCCACTATGGCTACACCTTC.